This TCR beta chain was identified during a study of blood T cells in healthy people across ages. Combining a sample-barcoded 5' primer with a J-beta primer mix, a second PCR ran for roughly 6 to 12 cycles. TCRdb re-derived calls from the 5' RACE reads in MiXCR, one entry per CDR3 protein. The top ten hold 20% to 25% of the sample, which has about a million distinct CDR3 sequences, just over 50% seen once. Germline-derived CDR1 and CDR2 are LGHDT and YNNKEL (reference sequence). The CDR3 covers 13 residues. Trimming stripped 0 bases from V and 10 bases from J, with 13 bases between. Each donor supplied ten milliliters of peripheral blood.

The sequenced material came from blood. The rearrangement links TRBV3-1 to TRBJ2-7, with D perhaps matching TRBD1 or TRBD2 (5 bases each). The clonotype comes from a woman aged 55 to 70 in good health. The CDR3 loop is CASSQDLNGAQYF. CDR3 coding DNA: TGTGCCAGCAGCCAAGATCTTAACGGGGCCCAGTACTTC.